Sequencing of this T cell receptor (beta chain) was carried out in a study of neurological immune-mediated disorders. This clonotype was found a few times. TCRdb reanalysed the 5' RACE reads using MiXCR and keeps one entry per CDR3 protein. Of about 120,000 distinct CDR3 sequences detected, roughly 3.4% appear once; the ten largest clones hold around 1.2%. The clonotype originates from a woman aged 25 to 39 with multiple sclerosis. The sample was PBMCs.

CDR3 sequence (DNA): TGCGCCAGCTTCCCCCTTTATATGAAGCGGGAGGCTTACAATGAGCAGTTCTTC. Its protein product is CASFPLYMKREAYNEQFF. V gene TRBV5-1 combines with J gene TRBJ2-1; the match to TRBD2 covers 9 bases. Germline V gene lookup returns CDR1 SGHRS and CDR2 YFSETQ. V was pared by 7 bases and J by 4 bases, with 18 bases of the junction left unmatched. The CDR3 extends over 18 amino acids.